This TCR beta chain was identified during a study of T cell repertoires in cytomegalovirus infection (dated by TCRdb to between 2018 and 2020). For context, the study as a whole: Because public TCR beta signatures pointed to carriage of CMV infection together with the matching HLA type, the HLA type of each donor mattered for the analysis. Paper-wide results and their limitations: Carriers of CMV infection plus the relevant HLA type were discriminated by the cumulative frequency of public TCR beta family members in the study cohort and in an independent approximately 360-donor cohort. The ex vivo response was dominated by HLA-C-restricted CMV-specific TCR beta clonotypes, which also provided the single most frequent clonotype in two of eight donors.

Comment on this clonotype: Its target antigen remains unknown. A much larger clone differs from this one at a single base, so this may be a read error.

The sequencing machine was an Illumina HiSeq 1500. TCRdb reanalyzed the raw reads on its own, using fastp at Q25 for trimming and MiXCR for clone calling, and kept in-frame beta chains. Each CDR3 protein gets just one entry, which takes the most common genes and DNA from the rows behind it. For this sample the table gives fewer than 250,000 distinct CDR3 sequences, of which roughly 22% were detected only once. Together, the top ten hold roughly 20% of the sample. The CDR3 starts with the cysteine, ends with the phenylalanine, and has 15 residues. Only CDR3 DNA remains: 45 bases, in frame from the first base. CDR1 and CDR2 are drawn from the germline V gene: SGHVT, SQSDAQ. V and J are truncated by 1 base and 5 bases respectively, leaving an intervening sequence of 11 bases.

This clonotype was obtained from a human donor in good health (CMV status not recorded). Some clones in this sample may be carry-over from other donors' samples. The rearranged segments are TRBV7-4 and TRBJ2-2, with an unclear D gene assignment. The material sequenced was CD8+ T cells from PBMCs. CDR3 region: CASSLEASQTGELFF. The DNA sequence follows: TGTGCCAGCAGCTTAGAGGCAAGCCAGACCGGGGAGCTGTTTTTT.